This T cell receptor beta chain derives from a study of blood T cell repertoires in COVID-19. V gave up 2 bases and J gave up 0 bases; unmatched junction bases: 6. Germline V gives CDR1 LGHNT, CDR2 FRNRAP. The CDR3 has 16 amino acids. Participants were aged about 18 to 90 years, lived in about 26 US areas, and enrolled virtually. Membership in each cohort depended on participant-reported clinical history. Measured with immunoSEQ multiplex PCR; TCRdb has only the in-frame clones, and not every one. The table records roughly 230,000 clones, roughly four fifths of them present only once. The chain couples TRBV12-5 to TRBJ1-2; 7 nucleotides align to TRBD1. The sequenced sample consisted of PBMCs or T cells enriched from blood (not recorded which). This clonotype was obtained from a woman aged 55-69 years who had recovered from COVID-19. The CDR3 loop reads CASGLLQGISNYGYTF. The DNA for the CDR3 is TGTGCTAGTGGTTTGTTACAGGGGATTTCTAACTATGGCTACACCTTC.